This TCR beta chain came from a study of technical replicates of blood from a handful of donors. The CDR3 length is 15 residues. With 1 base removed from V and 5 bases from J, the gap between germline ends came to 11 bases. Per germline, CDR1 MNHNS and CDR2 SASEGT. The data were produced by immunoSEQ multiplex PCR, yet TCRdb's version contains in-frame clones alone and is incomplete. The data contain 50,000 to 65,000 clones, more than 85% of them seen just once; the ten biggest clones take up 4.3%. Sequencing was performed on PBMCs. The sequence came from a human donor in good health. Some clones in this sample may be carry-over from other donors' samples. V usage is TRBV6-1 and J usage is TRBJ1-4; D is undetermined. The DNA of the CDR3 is TGTGCCAGCAGTGAAGGCACGGGAGGAAATGAAAAACTGTTTTTT. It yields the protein CASSEGTGGNEKLFF.